This T cell receptor (beta chain) was sequenced in a study of human T cells and chemical hapten exposure (dated by TCRdb to 2020 to 2022). About the investigation overall: For sensitization, 2% DPC in acetone was applied to a 2 cm by 2 cm area of upper inner arm skin. Throughout the study period of roughly 24 weeks, patients also received therapeutic DPC doses to the scalp every week. Patch testing was done on the upper back using Finn chambers containing 0.01% DPC, and results were scored after 6 days according to International Contact Dermatitis Research Group standards. The mostly female patient cohort included alopecia areata with under or over 50% scalp involvement, alopecia totalis and alopecia universalis. Libraries were pooled for sequencing, and per-sample TCR yields varied mainly because of small differences in library volumes within the pool. Peripheral blood TCR repertoire changes were tracked in vivo in alopecia patients during primary and secondary sensitization to the hapten diphenylcyclopropenone (DPC). Patient blood was sampled pre-sensitization (week 0) and at 2, 6 and about 24 weeks after DPC sensitization. For TCR sequencing, blood came from about 29 alopecia patients at anywhere from one to four time points (pre-sensitization, 2, 6 and 24 weeks). Broader findings and caveats from the paper: Significantly more large CDR3 similarity clusters were formed by expanded TCRs than by pre-sensitization or healthy control sets, consistent with antigen-driven responses. The number of TCRs above 1 in 1000 frequency did not change with DPC sensitization; there was no evidence of global repertoire structure alterations. All patients had alopecia, a presumed autoimmune disease, so their immune response might differ from that of healthy individuals. Repeated subsampling changed both the strength of the expansion versus patch-test correlation and the threshold at which the correlation became significant. The number of PT1 expanded TCRs positively correlated with patch test score, significant at thresholds 8, 16 and 32 but not 4.

This clonotype showed up many times. Its binding antigen is unknown. No quality values exist for individual bases; no much larger clone is one base distant. The time point label, read with the paper, signifies: pre-sensitization, week 0. The treatment or condition label for this specimen denotes: therapeutic diphenylcyclopropenone sensitization with weekly scalp DPC. At every patch-test visit, the blood draw took place before the patch test was put on. Patients were considered eligible if aged 18 to 70, diagnosed with alopecia and deemed suitable for DPC therapy, and patients were excluded if pregnant. Total RNA was isolated from unfractionated whole blood collected in Tempus Blood RNA tubes. CDR3 length: 16 amino acids, cysteine to phenylalanine. Solely the CDR3 DNA is kept, with 48 bases framed from the first base. The CDR1 and CDR2 encoded by the germline V gene are SGHRS and YFSETQ. At the junction V is shortened by 0 bases and J by 4 bases, with 16 bases in between.

Libraries were prepared through RACE. Sequenced on a NextSeq 500. During library preparation, unique molecular identifiers were attached to individual cDNA molecules so that TCRs could be counted in a quantitative, reproducible way. For every blood RNA sample, sequencing covered both the TCR alpha and TCR beta chains. The paper's data handling went like this. Samples had a median of roughly 91,000 TCRs, with a range from about 23,224 to 750,000. V, J and CDR3 annotation of the TCR reads was performed with the Decombinator software suite. To make PS versus PT1 abundance plots, every sample was subsampled to the same number of TCRs (28,000). Expanded TCRs were defined as absent before sensitization and observed at least eight times at the 2-week time point. The public reads were reprocessed in TCRdb via fastp at Q25 and MiXCR, keeping in-frame beta chains. CDR3 protein duplicates are merged, each entry listing the most common genes and DNA. These V and J calls rely on TCRdb rather than the paper's analysis. The sample records 200,000 to 300,000 distinct CDR3 sequences, 7.5% to 9% of which are singletons. The ten biggest clones cover about 2.5% of the sample.

This specimen consisted of whole blood, obtained in connection with sensitization to the hapten diphenylcyclopropenone (DPC). This chain joins TRBV5-1 to TRBJ1-1; too little of a D gene remains to name it. The TCR comes from a woman aged 40 to 55 with alopecia areata. Some clones in this sample may be carry-over from other donors' samples. The DNA is TGCGCCAGCAGCTTGGGCCTCATGACAAGCGGCACTGAAGCTTTCTTT. Translated, it gives CASSLGLMTSGTEAFF.